Each of the 27 T cell receptor beta chains below was sequenced from the same sample in a study of beta chain features in type 1 diabetes. As every portion of the isolated RNA was reverse transcribed, the sequencing read expressed TCRB transcripts. Profiled with immunoSEQ multiplex PCR; TCRdb holds only in-frame clones, not every one. The sample lists about 250,000 clones, 13% to 15% occurring once. The sequencing input was naive CD4+ T cells from blood. These receptors all come from a middle-aged woman in good health.

This clone turned up a few times. The gene calls are TRBV7-6 and TRBJ1-1, with D hard to call. Trimming took off 3 bases at V and 1 base at J, with 6 bases between the two ends. Germline V CDR1 and CDR2: SGHVS, FNYEAQ. The CDR3 runs 13 residues. The CDR3 is CASSFLQNTEAFF. CDR3 nucleotides: TGTGCCAGCAGCTTTTTACAGAACACTGAAGCTTTCTTT.

The V call is TRBV10-3, the J call TRBJ1-5; 7 bases are a match to TRBD1. V shed 4 bases, J shed 2 bases, and the junction held 11 bases outside the gene matches. The V gene's germline CDR1 is ENHRY and CDR2 SYGVKD. The CDR3 contains 17 residues. The CDR3 sequence is CAISGGSTGSRNQPQHF. CDR3 nucleotide sequence: TGTGCCATCAGTGGAGGCTCGACAGGGTCGCGCAATCAGCCCCAGCATTTT.

CDR3 region: CASSYYFAPPEGTEAFF. In DNA, the CDR3 is TGTGCCAGCTCTTACTACTTCGCCCCCCCCGAGGGCACTGAAGCTTTCTTT. The gene calls are TRBV18 and TRBJ1-1; D gene ambiguous. CDR3 length: 17 residues. Germline V lookup: CDR1 KGHSH, CDR2 LQKENI. Trimming cost V 6 bases and J 4 bases, with 24 bases left between them.

The gene calls are TRBV5-1 and TRBJ1-6, with 7 bases lining up with TRBD1. CDR1 is SGHRS and CDR2 is YFSETQ in the germline V gene. CDR3 length: 14 amino acids. V dropped 4 bases and J dropped 7; count of bases not matched to a gene: 5. The CDR3 DNA reads TGCGCCAGCAGCGTAGGGACAGTAAATTCACCCCTCCACTTT. Translating it yields CASSVGTVNSPLHF.

V is TRBV5-1 and J is TRBJ2-1, with 9 bases identical to TRBD1. The CDR3 has 16 residues. Germline V gene lookup returns CDR1 SGHRS and CDR2 YFSETQ. V was pared by 3 bases and J by 8 bases, with 12 bases of the junction left unmatched. The CDR3 reads CASSSAGTGPLHEQFF. CDR3 nucleotides: TGCGCCAGCAGCTCGGCCGGGACAGGGCCTCTTCATGAGCAGTTCTTC.

This clone showed up just a few times. The rearrangement uses TRBV9 and TRBJ1-3, with D unresolved. The germline V gene has CDR1 SGDLS and CDR2 YYNGEE. The CDR3 is made up of 16 amino acids. Between the trimmed V and J ends, which lost 2 bases and 6 bases, there was a span of 18 bases. The CDR3 DNA sequence: TGTGCCAGCAGCGTCGGGGTGTGGGGAGAGGAAAACACCATATATTTT. Its translation: CASSVGVWGEENTIYF.

The V gene is TRBV10-3, the J gene TRBJ1-6; weak D call: TRBD1 (6 bases). Trimming shortened V by 4 bases and J by 10 bases, and 26 bases separated the two germline ends. The CDR3 is made up of 18 amino acids. Germline V gene data show CDR1 as ENHRY and CDR2 as SYGVKD. The CDR3 is CAISAIPGTQAGVSPLHF. The CDR3 DNA is TGTGCCATCAGTGCTATACCCGGGACACAGGCCGGGGTCTCACCCCTCCACTTT.

The chain is built from TRBV27 and TRBJ1-5; D might be TRBD1 (6 bases). The germline V and J ends were trimmed by 4 bases and 1 base, with 23 bases remaining between them. In germline, CDR1 is MNHEY, CDR2 SMNVEV (reference sequence). The CDR3 sequence is 19 residues long. CDR3 bases: TGTGCCAGCAGTTCTACGATCTCCCGGGGCAGGGGAAGCAATCAGCCCCAGCATTTT. This sequence encodes CASSSTISRGRGSNQPQHF.

Only a few counts were recorded for this clone. The chain carries TRBV5-8 and TRBJ1-5; the D gene is possibly TRBD1 (6 bases). Germline V gene sequence: CDR1 SGHTS, CDR2 YDEGEE. The CDR3 is 13 residues long. V dropped 6 bases and J dropped 6 bases, with 13 bases sitting between them. The CDR3 nucleotides are TGTGCCAGCACCATCGTAGGGGGTCAGCCCCAGCATTTT. This gives the protein CASTIVGGQPQHF.

This clone was seen only a few times. The V and J genes are TRBV7-8 and TRBJ1-2; D is ambiguous. The germline V gene has CDR1 SGHVS and CDR2 FQNEAQ. The CDR3 has 14 residues. Trimming removed 0 bases from V and 2 bases from J, with 7 bases in between. CDR3 sequence: CASSLAIQNYGYTF. CDR3 DNA sequence: TGTGCCAGCAGCTTAGCGATACAAAACTATGGCTACACCTTC.

This clone turned up a few times. The rearrangement uses TRBV4-3 and TRBJ2-1, with 11 positions matching TRBD1. The germline V gene has CDR1 LGHNA and CDR2 YSLEER. The V and J ends lost 4 bases and 5 bases, in that order; junction bases with no gene match: 4. This CDR3 is 15 amino acids long. The CDR3 region has the DNA TGCGCCAGCAGCCCCGGACAGGGGGCCGACAATGAGCAGTTCTTC. Its translation: CASSPGQGADNEQFF.

This clone was detected a few times. CDR3 DNA sequence: TGTGCCAGCAGTTCTTTCAGGGAAAGCTCCTACGAGCAGTACTTC. Protein: CASSSFRESSYEQYF. The V call is TRBV7-9, the J call TRBJ2-7, with a weak D call TRBD1 (5 bases). There are 15 residues in the CDR3. Between the trimmed V and J ends, which lost 6 bases and 0 bases, there was a span of 15 bases. The germline CDR1 and CDR2 sequences are SEHNR and FQNEAQ (reference sequence).

This clone has a handful of counts. The chain employs TRBV7-2 and TRBJ2-2, with TRBD2 identical over 11 bases. J lost 5 bases, V lost 3 bases, and 5 bases had no gene match. Germline V gives CDR1 SGHTA, CDR2 FQGNSA. The CDR3 has 16 amino acids. The CDR3 DNA is TGTGCCAGCAGCTTCCGACTAGCGGGGCAGACCGGGGAGCTGTTTTTT. Its protein is CASSFRLAGQTGELFF. Full variable domain (rest looked up from reference TRBV7-2 and TRBJ2-2): GAGVSQSPSNKVTEKGKDVELRCDPISGHTALYWYRQSLGQGLEFLIYFQGNSAPDKSGLPSDRFSAERTGGSVSTLTIQRTQQEDSAVYLCASSFRLAGQTGELFFGEGSRLTVL.

The chain joins TRBV19 to TRBJ1-1, with D unclear. Germline V gene sequence: CDR1 LNHDA, CDR2 SQIVND (reference sequence). Trimming pared 4 bases from V and 6 bases from J, leaving 15 bases between. This CDR3 spans 14 amino acids. The CDR3 nucleotides read TGTGCCAGTAGTAACGGCGGTGCGGTTGCTGAAGCTTTCTTT. It translates to CASSNGGAVAEAFF.

Details on this clone: Its ends do not fully match the called genes, so a read error is possible. The rearrangement joins TRBV2 to TRBJ1-4; no firm D call. This CDR3 has 15 residues. From germline, CDR1 is SNHLY and CDR2 FYNNEI. In nucleotides, the CDR3 is TGTGCCAGCAGCGAAGTGAGGAGGGATAATGAAAAACTGTTTTTT. Translated, it gives CASSEVRRDNEKLFF.

This clone has a handful of counts. V is TRBV7-9 and J is TRBJ1-1, with 7 bases identical to TRBD1. The CDR3 extends over 15 amino acids. The ends lost 4 bases at V and 4 bases at J; junction bases unmatched: 9. Germline assignment: CDR1 SEHNR and CDR2 FQNEAQ (reference sequence). The CDR3 loop reads CASSSLGQVVTEAFF. CDR3 bases: TGTGCCAGCAGCTCCCTCGGACAGGTAGTCACTGAAGCTTTCTTT.

The chain couples TRBV5-1 to TRBJ2-7; 7 bases agree with TRBD1. The CDR3 covers 15 residues. V lost 4 bases to trimming and J lost 2 bases; unmatched junction nucleotides: 9. Looked up from germline, CDR1 is SGHRS and CDR2 is YFSETQ. The CDR3 loop is CASSEGQTATYEQYF. CDR3 sequence (DNA): TGCGCCAGCAGCGAGGGACAGACGGCTACCTACGAGCAGTACTTC.

The gene calls are TRBV7-2 and TRBJ2-2; 12 nucleotides match TRBD2. J lost 6 bases, V lost 4 bases, and 6 bases had no gene match. The CDR3 consists of 16 residues. The V gene's germline CDR1 is SGHTA and CDR2 FQGNSA. CDR3 sequence reads: CASSSSGGASPGELFF. The CDR3 DNA follows: TGTGCCAGCAGCTCTAGCGGGGGGGCCTCGCCCGGGGAGCTGTTTTTT.

This clone was picked up a small number of times. The genes are TRBV6-1 and TRBJ2-5, with TRBD1 as a possible D gene (5 bases). V lost 6 bases, J lost 5 bases, and 10 bases lay in between. The CDR3 covers 12 residues. CDR1 and CDR2 from the germline V gene are MNHNS and SASEGT. The CDR3 coding sequence is TGTGCCAGCAGCAGGGTCGAGGAGACCCAGTACTTC. Translating gives CASSRVEETQYF.

V usage is TRBV5-4 and J usage is TRBJ2-3; no clear D gene. CDR1 SGHNT and CDR2 YYREEE come from the germline V gene (reference sequence). The CDR3 is 13 residues long. Trimming took off 3 bases at V and 2 bases at J, with 7 bases between the two ends. This chain's CDR3 is CASSSPNTDTQYF. Here the CDR3 DNA reads TGTGCCAGCAGCTCGCCTAACACAGATACGCAGTATTTT.

The gene calls are TRBV2 and TRBJ1-2, with 11 bases matching TRBD1. J was trimmed by 14 bases and V by 7 bases; bases with no gene match: 6. CDR1 is SNHLY and CDR2 is FYNNEI in the germline V gene. This CDR3 spans 11 amino acids. This chain's CDR3 is CASTPDRGQTF. CDR3 in DNA: TGTGCCAGCACCCCGGACAGGGGGCAGACCTTC.

In its sample, this clone was seen a few times. The chain combines TRBV7-9 with TRBJ1-5; TRBD1 matches at 7 bases. Germline CDR1 and CDR2: SEHNR and FQNEAQ (reference sequence). The CDR3 runs 15 residues. The ends lost 5 bases at V and 6 bases at J; junction bases unmatched: 10. CDR3 in DNA: TGTGCCAGCAGCGGCCCCGGGACAGCAGCTCAGCCCCAGCATTTT. The encoded protein is CASSGPGTAAQPQHF.

This clone was detected a few times. The chain is built from TRBV11-1 and TRBJ2-7, with 12 bases fitting TRBD2. Losses at the gene ends were 4 bases for V and 2 bases for J; bases not matched to a gene: 9. The CDR3 is made up of 17 amino acids. The germline V gene encodes CDR1 SGHAT and CDR2 FQDESV (reference sequence). CDR3 nucleotides: TGTGCCAGCAGCTACCGATCTAGCGGGGGGGCCACCTACGAGCAGTACTTC. As protein: CASSYRSSGGATYEQYF.

A few counts support this clone. This chain joins TRBV21-1 and TRBJ1-1; the table's TRBD1 call for D was not verified on the DNA. TRBV21-1 is noted as a pseudogene. This CDR3 contains 15 residues. The CDR3 sequence is CASSKSHRVYGEAFF. The CDR3 DNA reads as TGTGCCAGCAGCAAAAGTCACAGGGTCTACGGTGAAGCTTTCTTT.

The rearrangement links TRBV5-1 to TRBJ2-7; 7 nucleotides align to TRBD1. This CDR3 contains 13 residues. The germline V gene encodes CDR1 SGHRS and CDR2 YFSETQ. Trimming took 2 bases from V and 6 from J; bases not matched to a gene: 5. The CDR3: CASSFKGASEQYF. The CDR3 DNA is TGCGCCAGCAGCTTTAAGGGGGCTAGCGAGCAGTACTTC.

The J gene is TRBJ1-4, the V gene TRBV18, with 7 bases that match TRBD1. V trimming: 0 bases; J trimming: 4 bases; junction bases outside the gene matches: 8. The CDR3 totals 17 residues. The V gene's germline CDR1 is KGHSH and CDR2 LQKENI. The CDR3 nucleotides are TGTGCCAGCTCACCACCTCGGACAGGAGCCCTTAATGAAAAACTGTTTTTT. Translated, it gives CASSPPRTGALNEKLFF. The variable domain in full, with the rest retrieved from reference TRBV18 and TRBJ1-4, is NAGVMQNPRHLVRRRGQEARLRCSPMKGHSHVYWYRQLPEEGLKFMVYLQKENIIDESGMPKERFSAEFPKEGPSILRIQQVVRGDSAAYFCASSPPRTGALNEKLFFGSGTQLSVL.

The rearrangement uses TRBV5-4 and TRBJ1-2; D might be TRBD1 (5 bases). Germline assignment: CDR1 SGHNT and CDR2 YYREEE (reference sequence). CDR3 length: 15 residues. Trimming left V 0 bases short and J 4 bases short, with 13 bases between. The CDR3 sequence is CASSLETGRRYGYTF. The DNA for the CDR3 is TGTGCCAGCAGCTTGGAAACAGGTCGGCGCTATGGCTACACCTTC.